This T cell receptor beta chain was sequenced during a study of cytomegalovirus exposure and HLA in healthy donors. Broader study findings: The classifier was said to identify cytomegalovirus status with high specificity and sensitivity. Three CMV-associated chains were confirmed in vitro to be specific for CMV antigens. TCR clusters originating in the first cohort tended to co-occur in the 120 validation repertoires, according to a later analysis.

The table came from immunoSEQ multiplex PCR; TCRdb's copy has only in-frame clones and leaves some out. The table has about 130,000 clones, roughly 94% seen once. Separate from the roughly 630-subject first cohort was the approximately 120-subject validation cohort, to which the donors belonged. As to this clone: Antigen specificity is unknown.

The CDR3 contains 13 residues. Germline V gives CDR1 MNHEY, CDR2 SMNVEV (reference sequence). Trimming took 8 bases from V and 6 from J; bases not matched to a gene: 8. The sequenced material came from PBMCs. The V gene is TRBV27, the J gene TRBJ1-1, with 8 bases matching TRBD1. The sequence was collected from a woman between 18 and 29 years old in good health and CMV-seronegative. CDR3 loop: CASRQGAGPEAFF. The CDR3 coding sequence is TGTGCCAGCCGTCAGGGGGCAGGGCCTGAAGCTTTCTTT.